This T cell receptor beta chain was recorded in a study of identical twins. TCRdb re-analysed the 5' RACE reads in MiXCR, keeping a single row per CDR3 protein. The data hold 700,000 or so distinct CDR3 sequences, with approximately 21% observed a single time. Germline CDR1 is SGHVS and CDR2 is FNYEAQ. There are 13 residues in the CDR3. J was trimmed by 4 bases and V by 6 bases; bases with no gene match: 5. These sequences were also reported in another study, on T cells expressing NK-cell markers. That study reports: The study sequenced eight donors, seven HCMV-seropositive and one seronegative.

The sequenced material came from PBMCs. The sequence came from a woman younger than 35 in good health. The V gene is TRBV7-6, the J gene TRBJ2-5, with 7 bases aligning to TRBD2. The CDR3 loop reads CASSGLGRETQYF. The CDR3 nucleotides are TGTGCCAGCAGTGGACTAGGGAGAGAGACCCAGTACTTC.